The present T cell receptor (beta chain) was sequenced within a study of PD-1 blockade in classical Hodgkin lymphoma. General study points: Prior to therapy, complete responders displayed diversity much like that of newly diagnosed patients.

Per germline, CDR1 MNHEY and CDR2 SVGAGI. Trimming cost V 9 bases and J 3 bases, with 12 bases left between them. The length of the CDR3 is 12 residues. For this clone: Its antigen is still unknown.

The sample's time point: cycle 4 day 1 (C4D1), after five to seven weeks of nivolumab. After autologous stem cell transplantation all patients relapsed, and prior brentuximab vedotin exposure differed between cohorts. Only in-frame clones appear in the TCRdb table, and some are missing; sequencing was by immunoSEQ multiplex PCR. Altogether 45,000 to 60,000 clones are present, 80% being singletons, with the ten largest covering under 20%. V is TRBV6-5 and J is TRBJ2-7, with D unresolved. The sequenced sample was peripheral blood mononuclear cells (PBMCs), obtained before the fourth cycle of nivolumab. The sequence was obtained from a human donor with classical Hodgkin lymphoma. Here the CDR3 reads CASRKGSYEQYF. Written as DNA, the CDR3 is TGTGCCAGTCGGAAGGGTAGCTACGAGCAGTACTTC.